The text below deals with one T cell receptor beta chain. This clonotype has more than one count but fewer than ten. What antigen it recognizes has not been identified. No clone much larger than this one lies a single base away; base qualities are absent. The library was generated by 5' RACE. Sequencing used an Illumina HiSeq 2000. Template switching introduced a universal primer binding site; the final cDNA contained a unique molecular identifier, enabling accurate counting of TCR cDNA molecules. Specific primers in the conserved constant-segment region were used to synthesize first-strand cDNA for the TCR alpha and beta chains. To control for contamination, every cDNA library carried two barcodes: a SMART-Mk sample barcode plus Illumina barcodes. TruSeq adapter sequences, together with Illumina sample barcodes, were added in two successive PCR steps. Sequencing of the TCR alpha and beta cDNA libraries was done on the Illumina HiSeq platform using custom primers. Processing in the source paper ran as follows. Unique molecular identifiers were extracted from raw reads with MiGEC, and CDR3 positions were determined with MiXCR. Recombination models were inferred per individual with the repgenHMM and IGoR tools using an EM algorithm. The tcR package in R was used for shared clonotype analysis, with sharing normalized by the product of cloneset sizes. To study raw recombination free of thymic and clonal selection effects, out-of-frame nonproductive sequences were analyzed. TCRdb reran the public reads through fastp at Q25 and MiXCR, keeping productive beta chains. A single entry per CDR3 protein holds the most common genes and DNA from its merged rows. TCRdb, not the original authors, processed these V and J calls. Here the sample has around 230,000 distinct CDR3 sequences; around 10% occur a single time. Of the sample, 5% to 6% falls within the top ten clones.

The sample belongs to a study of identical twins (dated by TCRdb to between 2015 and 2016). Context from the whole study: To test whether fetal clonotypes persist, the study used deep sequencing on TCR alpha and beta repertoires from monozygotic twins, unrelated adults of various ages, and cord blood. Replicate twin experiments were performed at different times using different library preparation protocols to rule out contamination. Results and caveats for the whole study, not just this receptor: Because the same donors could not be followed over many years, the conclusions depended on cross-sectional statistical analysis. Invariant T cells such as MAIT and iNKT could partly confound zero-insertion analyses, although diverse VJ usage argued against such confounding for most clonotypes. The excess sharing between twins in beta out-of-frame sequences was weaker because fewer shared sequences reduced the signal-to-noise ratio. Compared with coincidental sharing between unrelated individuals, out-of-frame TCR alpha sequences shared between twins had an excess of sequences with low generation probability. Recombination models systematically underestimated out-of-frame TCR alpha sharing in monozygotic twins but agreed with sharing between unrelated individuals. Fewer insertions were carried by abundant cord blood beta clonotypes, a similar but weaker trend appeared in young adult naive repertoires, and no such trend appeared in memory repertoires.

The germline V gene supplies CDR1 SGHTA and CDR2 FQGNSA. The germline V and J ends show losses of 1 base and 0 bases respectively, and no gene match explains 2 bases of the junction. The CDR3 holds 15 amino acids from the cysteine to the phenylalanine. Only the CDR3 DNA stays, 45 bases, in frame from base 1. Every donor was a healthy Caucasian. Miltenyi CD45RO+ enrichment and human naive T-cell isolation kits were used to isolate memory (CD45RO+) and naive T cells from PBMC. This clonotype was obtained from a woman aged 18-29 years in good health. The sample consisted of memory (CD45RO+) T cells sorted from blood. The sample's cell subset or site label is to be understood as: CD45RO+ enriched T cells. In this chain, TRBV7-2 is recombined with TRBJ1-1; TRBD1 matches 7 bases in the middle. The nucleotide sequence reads TGTGCCAGCAGCTTAGAGAGGGGGCTGAACACTGAAGCTTTCTTT. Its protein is CASSLERGLNTEAFF.